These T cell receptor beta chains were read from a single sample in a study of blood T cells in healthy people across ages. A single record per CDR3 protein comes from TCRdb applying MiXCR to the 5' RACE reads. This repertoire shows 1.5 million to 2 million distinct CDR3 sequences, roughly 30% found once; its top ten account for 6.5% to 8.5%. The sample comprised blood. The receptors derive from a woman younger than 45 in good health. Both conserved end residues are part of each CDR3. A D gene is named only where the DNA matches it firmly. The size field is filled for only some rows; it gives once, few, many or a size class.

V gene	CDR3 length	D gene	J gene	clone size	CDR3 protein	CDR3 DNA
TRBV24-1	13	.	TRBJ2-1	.	CATPGVGYNEQFF	TGTGCCACCCCAGGGGTCGGCTACAATGAGCAGTTCTTC
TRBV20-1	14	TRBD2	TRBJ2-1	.	CSASRREGYNEQFF	TGCAGTGCTAGTCGGAGGGAGGGGTACAATGAGCAGTTCTTC
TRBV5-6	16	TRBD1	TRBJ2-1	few	CASSFSPFRGRNEQFF	TGTGCCAGCAGCTTTTCGCCCTTCAGGGGGCGGAATGAGCAGTTCTTC
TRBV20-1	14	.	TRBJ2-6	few	CSARGFGEANVLTF	TGCAGTGCTAGAGGATTTGGGGAGGCCAACGTCCTGACTTTC
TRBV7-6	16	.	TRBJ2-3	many	CASSLGLLPPTDTQYF	TGTGCCAGCAGCTTAGGACTACTCCCCCCCACAGATACGCAGTATTTT
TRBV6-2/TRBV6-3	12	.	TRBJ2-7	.	CASSFHDRSETF	TGTGCCAGCAGTTTCCATGACCGAAGCGAGACCTTC
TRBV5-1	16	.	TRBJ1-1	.	CASSLGSSQSNTEAFF	TGCGCCAGCAGCTTAGGTAGTTCCCAATCGAACACTGAAGCTTTCTTT
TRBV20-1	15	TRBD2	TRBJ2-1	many	CSAATTSAGYNEQFF	TGCAGTGCGGCCACGACTAGCGCTGGCTACAATGAGCAGTTCTTC
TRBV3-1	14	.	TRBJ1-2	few	CASSHSDPGYGYTF	TGTGCCAGCAGCCATTCGGACCCGGGCTATGGCTACACCTTC
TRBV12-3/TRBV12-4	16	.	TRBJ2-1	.	CASSSSGLRVHNEQFF	TGTGCCAGCAGCTCTTCCGGGCTCCGAGTCCACAATGAGCAGTTCTTC
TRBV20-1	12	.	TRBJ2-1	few	CSPSDSYNEQFF	TGCAGTCCCAGCGACTCCTACAATGAGCAGTTCTTC
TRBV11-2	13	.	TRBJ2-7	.	CASRQYSSYEQYF	TGTGCCTCCCGCCAGTACAGTTCCTACGAGCAGTACTTC
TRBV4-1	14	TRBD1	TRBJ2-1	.	CASSQRTGGVEQFF	TGCGCCAGCAGCCAAAGGACAGGGGGCGTCGAGCAGTTCTTC
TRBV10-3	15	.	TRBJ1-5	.	CAISEGQGLSQPQHF	TGTGCCATCAGTGAGGGGCAGGGTTTGTCTCAGCCCCAGCATTTT
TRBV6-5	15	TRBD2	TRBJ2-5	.	CASSHYGSGGDTQYF	TGTGCCAGCAGTCACTACGGTAGCGGGGGGGATACCCAGTACTTC
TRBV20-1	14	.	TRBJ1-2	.	CSAIPGLTTYGYTF	TGCAGTGCGATTCCGGGACTCACGACCTATGGCTACACCTTC
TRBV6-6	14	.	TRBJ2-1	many	CASSYRTTRYEQFF	TGTGCCAGCAGTTACCGAACCACTAGATATGAGCAGTTCTTC
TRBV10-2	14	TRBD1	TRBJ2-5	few	CASRDRAKPETQYF	TGCGCCAGCAGGGACAGGGCCAAGCCAGAGACCCAGTACTTC
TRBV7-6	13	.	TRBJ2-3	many	CASSSRNTDTQYF	TGTGCCAGCAGCTCCAGAAACACAGATACGCAGTATTTT
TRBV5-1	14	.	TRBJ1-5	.	CASSRDGGGQPQHF	TGCGCCAGCAGCCGGGACGGGGGTGGTCAGCCCCAGCATTTT
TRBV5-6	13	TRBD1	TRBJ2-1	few	CASKYRGHNEQFF	TGTGCCAGCAAGTACAGGGGCCACAATGAGCAGTTCTTC
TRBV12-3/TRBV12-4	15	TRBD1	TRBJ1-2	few	CASSPGGFGNYGYTF	TGTGCCAGCAGTCCAGGGGGCTTCGGGAACTATGGCTACACCTTC
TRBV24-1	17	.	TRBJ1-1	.	CAPGPDATEIRETEAFF	TGTGCCCCCGGGCCCGACGCTACGGAAATAAGGGAAACTGAAGCTTTCTTT
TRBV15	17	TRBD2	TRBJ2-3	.	CATSRAGTSGSTDTQYF	TGTGCCACCAGCAGAGCCGGGACTAGCGGGAGCACAGATACGCAGTATTTT
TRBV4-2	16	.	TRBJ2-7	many	CASSQEGSAVTYEQYF	TGTGCCAGCAGCCAAGAAGGGTCAGCAGTGACCTACGAGCAGTACTTC
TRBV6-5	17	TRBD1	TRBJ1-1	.	CASSDSTGQGSYTEAFF	TGTGCCAGCAGTGACTCGACCGGACAGGGTTCATACACTGAAGCTTTCTTT
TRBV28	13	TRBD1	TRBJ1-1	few	CASRFTGAGEAFF	TGTGCCAGCAGATTCACAGGGGCGGGTGAAGCTTTCTTT
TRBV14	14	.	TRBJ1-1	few	CASSRGVANTEAFF	TGTGCCAGCAGCCGAGGGGTTGCGAACACTGAAGCTTTCTTT
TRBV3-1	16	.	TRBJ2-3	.	CASSQAGLTVADTQYF	TGTGCCAGCAGCCAAGCAGGGCTAACGGTGGCAGATACGCAGTATTTT
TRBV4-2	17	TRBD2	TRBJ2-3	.	CASSQDRAGGGTDTQYF	TGTGCCAGCAGCCAAGATCGAGCGGGGGGTGGCACAGATACGCAGTATTTT
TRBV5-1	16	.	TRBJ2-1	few	CASSLDWAGQTNEQFF	TGCGCCAGCAGCTTGGACTGGGCCGGACAGACTAATGAGCAGTTCTTC
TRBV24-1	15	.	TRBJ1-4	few	CATSAQGKGEEKLFF	TGTGCCACCAGTGCCCAGGGGAAAGGGGAGGAAAAACTGTTTTTT
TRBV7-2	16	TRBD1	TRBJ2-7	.	CVSSSGGALGSYEQYF	TGTGTCAGCAGCTCAGGGGGAGCGTTGGGCTCCTACGAGCAGTACTTC
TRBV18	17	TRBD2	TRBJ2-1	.	CASSLAAGTSSYNEQFF	TGTGCCAGCTCACTAGCCGCCGGGACTAGCTCCTACAATGAGCAGTTCTTC
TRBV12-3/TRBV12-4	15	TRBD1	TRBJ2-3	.	CASHTGQQSTDTQYF	TGTGCCAGTCATACGGGACAGCAGAGCACAGATACGCAGTATTTT
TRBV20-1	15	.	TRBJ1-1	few	CSAAPGRGSDTEAFF	TGCAGTGCCGCCCCGGGCAGGGGTAGTGACACTGAAGCTTTCTTT
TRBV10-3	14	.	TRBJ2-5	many	CAIRGNGGQETQYF	TGTGCCATCAGGGGAAACGGTGGCCAAGAGACCCAGTACTTC
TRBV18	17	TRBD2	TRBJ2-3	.	CASSPTSGSPSTDTQYF	TGTGCCAGCTCACCAACTAGCGGCTCCCCTAGCACAGATACGCAGTATTTT
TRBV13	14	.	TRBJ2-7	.	CASSSWRSRYEQYF	TGTGCCAGCAGCTCCTGGCGGTCTAGATACGAGCAGTACTTC
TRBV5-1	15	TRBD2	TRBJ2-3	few	CASSLAGSRTDTQYF	TGCGCCAGCAGCTTAGCGGGGTCTCGCACAGATACGCAGTATTTT
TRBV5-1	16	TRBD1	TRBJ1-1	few	CASSDVDRVGNTEAFF	TGCGCCAGCAGCGATGTCGACAGGGTTGGGAACACTGAAGCTTTCTTT
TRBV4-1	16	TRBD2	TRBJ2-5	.	CASSQDPRGDWETQYF	TGCGCCAGCAGCCAGGACCCTCGGGGGGATTGGGAGACCCAGTACTTC
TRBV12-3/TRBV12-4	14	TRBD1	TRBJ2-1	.	CASNRDSFYSAEFF	TGTGCCAGCAACCGGGACAGCTTCTACAGTGCAGAGTTCTTC
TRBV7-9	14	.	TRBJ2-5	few	CASSLVNKQETQYF	TGTGCCAGCAGCTTAGTGAACAAACAAGAGACCCAGTACTTC
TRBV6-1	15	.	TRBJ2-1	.	CASSLSWAGHNEQFF	TGTGCCAGCAGCCTAAGTTGGGCGGGGCACAATGAGCAGTTCTTC
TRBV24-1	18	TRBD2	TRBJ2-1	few	CATHGRLAGGSSYNEQFF	TGTGCCACCCATGGGAGGCTAGCGGGAGGTAGCTCCTACAATGAGCAGTTCTTC
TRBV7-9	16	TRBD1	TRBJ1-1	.	CASSSDRGRMNTEAFF	TGTGCCAGCAGCTCGGACAGGGGGCGGATGAACACTGAAGCTTTCTTT
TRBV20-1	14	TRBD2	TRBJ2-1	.	CSARRTSGSPEQFF	TGCAGTGCTAGGCGAACTAGCGGGAGCCCTGAGCAGTTCTTC
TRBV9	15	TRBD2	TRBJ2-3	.	CASSVEGGSADTQYF	TGTGCCAGCAGCGTAGAGGGCGGGAGTGCTGATACGCAGTATTTT
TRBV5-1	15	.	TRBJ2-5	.	CASSLVGVGDETQYF	TGCGCCAGCAGCTTGGTTGGTGTGGGGGACGAGACCCAGTACTTC
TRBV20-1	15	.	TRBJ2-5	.	CSARDGGGRVETQYF	TGCAGTGCTAGAGATGGGGGCGGGAGAGTGGAGACCCAGTACTTT
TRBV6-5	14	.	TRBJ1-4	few	CASSYGSTNEKLFF	TGTGCCAGCAGTTACGGCTCAACTAATGAAAAACTGTTTTTT
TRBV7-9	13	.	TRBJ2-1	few	CASSPGSFNEQFF	TGTGCCAGCAGCCCCGGGAGTTTTAATGAGCAGTTCTTC
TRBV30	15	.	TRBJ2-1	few	CAWSQKRDTYNEQFF	TGTGCCTGGAGCCAAAAGCGGGACACCTACAATGAGCAGTTCTTC
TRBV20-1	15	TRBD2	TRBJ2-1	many	CSASLGSGRVNEQFF	TGCAGTGCGTCCTTGGGGAGCGGGAGGGTGAATGAGCAGTTCTTC
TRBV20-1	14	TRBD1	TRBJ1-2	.	CSARGWDRGYGYTF	TGCAGTGCTAGAGGTTGGGACAGGGGCTATGGCTACACCTTC